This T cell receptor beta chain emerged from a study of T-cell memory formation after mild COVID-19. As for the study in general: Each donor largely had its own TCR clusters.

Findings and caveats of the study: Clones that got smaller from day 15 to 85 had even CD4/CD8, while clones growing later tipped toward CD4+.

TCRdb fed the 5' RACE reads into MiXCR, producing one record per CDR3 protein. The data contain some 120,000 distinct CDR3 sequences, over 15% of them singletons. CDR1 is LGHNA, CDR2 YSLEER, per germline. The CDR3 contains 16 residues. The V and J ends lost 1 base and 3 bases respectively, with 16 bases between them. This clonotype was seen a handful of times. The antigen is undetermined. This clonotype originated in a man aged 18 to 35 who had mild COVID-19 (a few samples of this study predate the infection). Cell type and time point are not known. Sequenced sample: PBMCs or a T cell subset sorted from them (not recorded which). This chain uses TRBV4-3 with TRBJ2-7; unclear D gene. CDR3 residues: CASSQALPGRGYEQYF. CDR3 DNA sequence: TGCGCCAGCAGCCAAGCCCTTCCCGGCAGAGGCTACGAGCAGTACTTC.